These 32 T cell receptor beta chains share one sample of origin, sequenced in a study of shared clonotypes between healthy human individuals. This table comes from immunoSEQ multiplex PCR, and its TCRdb copy is limited to in-frame clones, with some not included. There are around 1.4 million clones in the sample; 98% occur only once, and 0.36% lies in the top ten. Specimen: naive CD4+ T cells sorted from blood. Regarding subset: CD45RA+ positively selected. The receptors shown here come from a man aged 25 to 40 in good health.

V gene TRBV2 combines with J gene TRBJ1-1; D perhaps matches TRBD1 (6 bases). Trimming removed 6 bases at V and 3 bases at J, with 14 bases between. Looked up from germline, CDR1 is SNHLY and CDR2 is FYNNEI. CDR3 length equals 14 residues. As DNA, the CDR3 is TGTGCCAGCAGGCCCAATACAGGGCACACTGAAGCTTTCTTT. Encoded protein: CASRPNTGHTEAFF. The variable domain in full, with the rest retrieved from reference TRBV2 and TRBJ1-1, is EPEVTQTPSHQVTQMGQEVILRCVPISNHLYFYWYRQILGQKVEFLVSFYNNEISEKSEIFDDQFSVERPDGSNFTLKIRSTKLEDSAMYFCASRPNTGHTEAFFGQGTRLTVV.

The CDR3: CASSLGMGQYTEAFF. For the CDR3, the DNA is TGTGCCAGCAGTTTAGGTATGGGACAGTACACTGAAGCTTTCTTT. This rearrangement joins TRBV28 to TRBJ1-1, with 7 nucleotides matching TRBD1. The CDR3 consists of 15 residues. The germline gives CDR1 MDHEN, CDR2 SYDVKM. V gave up 2 bases and J gave up 3 bases; unmatched junction bases: 6. Full variable domain (missing parts from reference TRBV28 and TRBJ1-1): DVKVTQSSRYLVKRTGEKVFLECVQDMDHENMFWYRQDPGLGLRLIYFSYDVKMKEKGDIPEGYSVSREKKERFSLILESASTNQTSMYLCASSLGMGQYTEAFFGQGTRLTVV.

This sequence joins TRBV5-6 and TRBJ2-1; D is undetermined. Trimming shortened V by 2 bases and J by 1 base, and 10 bases separated the two germline ends. In germline, CDR1 is SGHDT, CDR2 YYEEEE. The CDR3 spans 15 residues. The DNA for the CDR3 is TGTGCCAGCAGCTTCCTCGCGGCATCCTACAATGAGCAGTTCTTC. Encoded protein: CASSFLAASYNEQFF.

The chain employs TRBV27 and TRBJ2-7; 7 nucleotides align to TRBD2. The germline V gene encodes CDR1 MNHEY and CDR2 SMNVEV (reference sequence). The CDR3 sequence is 15 residues long. V shed 6 bases and J 4 bases; nucleotides not matched to a gene: 12. The CDR3 region has the DNA TGTGCCAGCAGATATCACGGGGAGGGCAAGTACGAGCAGTACTTC. Its translation is CASRYHGEGKYEQYF.

J is TRBJ2-7 and V is TRBV11-2; TRBD1 matches 8 bases. The CDR3 extends over 16 amino acids. CDR1 is SGHAT, CDR2 FQNNGV, per germline. V was pared by 1 base and J by 1 base, with 6 bases of the junction left unmatched. CDR3 region: CASSLADGTGSYEQYF. In DNA form, the CDR3 reads TGTGCCAGCAGCTTAGCCGACGGGACAGGTTCCTACGAGCAGTACTTC. Combining the CDR3 with reference TRBV11-2 and TRBJ2-7 gives the whole variable domain EAGVAQSPRYKIIEKRQSVAFWCNPISGHATLYWYQQILGQGPKLLIQFQNNGVVDDSQLPKDRFSAERLKGVDSTLKIQPAKLEDSAVYLCASSLADGTGSYEQYFGPGTRLTVT.

This chain connects TRBV18 to TRBJ1-5; D is unresolved. Germline loops: CDR1 KGHSH, CDR2 LQKENI. Deletions cut 6 bases from V and 5 bases from J, with 20 bases between. The CDR3 is made up of 16 amino acids. CDR3 nucleotide sequence: TGTGCCAGCTCCCCGAACCCCCCCGGGTCCGATCAGCCCCAGCATTTT. This gives the protein CASSPNPPGSDQPQHF.

This chain links TRBV6-5 with TRBJ2-7, with D perhaps TRBD1 or TRBD2 (5 bases each). Germline V gene lookup returns CDR1 MNHEY and CDR2 SVGAGI. The CDR3 consists of 13 residues. The V and J ends lost 5 bases and 4 bases respectively, with 12 bases between them. The CDR3 DNA reads as TGTGCCAGCAGTGACGGGACCCCTTACGAGCAGTACTTC. Translating it yields CASSDGTPYEQYF.

The chain carries TRBV4-3 and TRBJ2-1; 10 bases agree with TRBD2. The V gene's germline CDR1 is LGHNA and CDR2 YSLEER. Losses at the gene ends were 0 bases for V and 1 base for J; bases not matched to a gene: 6. There are 18 residues in the CDR3. CDR3 DNA sequence: TGCGCCAGCAGCCAAGACGGGCCACTAGCGGGGTCCTACAATGAGCAGTTCTTC. Translation: CASSQDGPLAGSYNEQFF.

The rearrangement uses TRBV15 and TRBJ1-5; D perhaps matches TRBD1 (5 bases). In germline, CDR1 is LNHNV, CDR2 YYDKDF (reference sequence). CDR3 length equals 15 residues. The V and J ends lost 1 base and 5 bases respectively, with 12 bases between them. CDR3 DNA: TGTGCCACCAGCAGAGGCTGGGAAGGGGATCAGCCCCAGCATTTT. This encodes CATSRGWEGDQPQHF.

The chain carries TRBV11-2 and TRBJ2-2; D is unresolved. V lost 1 base, J lost 4 bases, and 10 bases lay in between. The CDR3 covers 15 residues. Germline CDR1 reads SGHAT; CDR2 reads FQNNGV. CDR3 amino acids: CASSLVLGPTGELFF. The CDR3 coding sequence is TGTGCCAGCAGCTTAGTTTTAGGACCCACCGGGGAGCTGTTTTTT.

This sequence joins TRBV11-2 and TRBJ2-7; D may be TRBD1 or TRBD2 (6 bases each). CDR1 is SGHAT and CDR2 is FQNNGV in the germline V gene. Trimming removed 11 bases at V and 6 bases at J, with 20 bases between. The CDR3 is 13 amino acids. The CDR3 region has the DNA TGTGCCGGGGGCCGGGACTGGCGTTCCGAGCAGTACTTC. Amino acids: CAGGRDWRSEQYF.

V is TRBV7-8 and J is TRBJ2-5; TRBD2 matches at 9 bases. Unmatched junction bases numbered 1, after V lost 3 bases and J lost 2 bases. CDR1 and CDR2 from the germline V gene are SGHVS and FQNEAQ. This CDR3 has 14 amino acids. The CDR3 DNA is TGTGCCAGCAGCTTGCGGGAGGGACAAGAGACCCAGTACTTC. Its protein is CASSLREGQETQYF.

V gene TRBV29-1 combines with J gene TRBJ2-4, with 8 positions matching TRBD1. The CDR3 has 13 residues. Unmatched junction bases numbered 6, after V lost 6 bases and J lost 5 bases. Germline CDR1 and CDR2: SQVTM and ANQGSEA. The CDR3 loop is CSVIGQGQNIQYF. CDR3 nucleotide sequence: TGCAGCGTAATCGGACAGGGCCAAAACATTCAGTACTTC.

The CDR3 sequence is CATSRFQETQYF. As DNA, the CDR3 is TGTGCCACATCACGGTTCCAAGAGACCCAGTACTTC. The chain carries TRBV7-6 and TRBJ2-5; unclear D gene. Germline CDR1 and CDR2: SGHVS and FNYEAQ. The CDR3 is 12 amino acids. Deletions cut 10 bases from V and 1 base from J, with 10 bases between.

The chain carries TRBV27 and TRBJ2-1, with TRBD2 matching 9 bases. Germline V gene data show CDR1 as MNHEY and CDR2 as SMNVEV (reference sequence). This CDR3 region has 16 residues. The trim removed 0 bases at V and 2 bases at J, leaving 2 bases unmatched. The CDR3 is CASSLSLAGAYNEQFF. CDR3 DNA: TGTGCCAGCAGTTTATCTTTAGCGGGGGCCTACAATGAGCAGTTCTTC.

The chain recombines TRBV5-1 with TRBJ2-3; D is undetermined. The V gene lost 0 bases and the J gene lost 7 bases, with 6 bases spanning the gap. CDR1 is SGHRS and CDR2 is YFSETQ in the germline V gene. The CDR3 consists of 12 residues. The CDR3 DNA is TGCGCCAGCAGCTTGGAGGGAAATACGCAGTATTTT. It specifies CASSLEGNTQYF.

The rearrangement uses TRBV30 and TRBJ1-2; D is unresolved. The CDR3 has 14 residues. Trimming cost V 3 bases and J 1 base, with 12 bases left between them. Germline assignment: CDR1 GTSNPN and CDR2 SVGIG (reference sequence). Here the CDR3 DNA reads TGTGCCTGGAGCCACCCCGGGAGTAACTATGGCTACACCTTC. This codes for CAWSHPGSNYGYTF. The entire variable domain, with the rest obtained from reference TRBV30 and TRBJ1-2, is as follows: SQTIHQWPATLVQPVGSPLSLECTVEGTSNPNLYWYRQAAGRGLQLLFYSVGIGQISSEVPQNLSASRPQDRQFILSSKKLLLSDSGFYLCAWSHPGSNYGYTFGSGTRLTVV.

The J gene is TRBJ2-3, the V gene TRBV5-1; D not resolved. This CDR3 is built from 16 residues. Germline V gene data show CDR1 as SGHRS and CDR2 as YFSETQ. Trimming removed 4 bases from V and 0 bases from J, with 15 bases in between. The CDR3 DNA follows: TGCGCCAGCAGCCCGCTTGACCGAACTAGCACAGATACGCAGTATTTT. Amino acids: CASSPLDRTSTDTQYF.

V usage is TRBV19 and J usage is TRBJ2-7; 10 bases line up with TRBD2. The CDR3 is made up of 13 amino acids. CDR1 and CDR2 from the germline V gene are LNHDA and SQIVND (reference sequence). The trim removed 4 bases at V and 8 bases at J, leaving 5 bases unmatched. CDR3 residues: CASSRTSGSKQYF. The CDR3 DNA sequence: TGTGCCAGTAGTAGGACTAGCGGTTCCAAGCAGTACTTC.

The rearrangement links TRBV4-1 to TRBJ1-1; 7 positions agree with TRBD1. CDR1 and CDR2 from the germline V gene are MGHRA and YSYEKL. After removal of 2 bases from V and 1 base from J, the junction contained 4 bases not matched to a gene. The CDR3 is 15 residues long. For the CDR3, the DNA is TGCGCCAGCAGCCAAATGGGACAGAAGAACACTGAAGCTTTCTTT. Protein product: CASSQMGQKNTEAFF.

The sample holds one count of this clone. The chain recombines TRBV4-3 with TRBJ2-1; 8 bases are shared with TRBD2. The CDR3 extends over 15 amino acids. Germline loops: CDR1 LGHNA, CDR2 YSLEER. V was clipped by 1 base and J by 5 bases; unmatched bases: 4. The CDR3 DNA reads as TGCGCCAGCAGCCAAGTGACTAGCGCGCACAATGAGCAGTTCTTC. This gives the protein CASSQVTSAHNEQFF.

The chain joins TRBV10-3 to TRBJ1-2; TRBD1 aligns across 8 bases. Germline values: CDR1 ENHRY, CDR2 SYGVKD. With V trimmed by 7 bases and J by 4 bases, 5 bases remained unmatched. CDR3 length: 13 amino acids. This CDR3 reads CAITDRVGYGYTF. The CDR3 DNA reads as TGTGCCATCACGGACAGGGTAGGCTATGGCTACACCTTC.

This sequence joins TRBV18 and TRBJ1-5; D not resolved. Trimming took 6 bases from V and 6 from J, leaving 12 bases between them. The CDR3 is 13 amino acids. Germline V gene sequence: CDR1 KGHSH, CDR2 LQKENI. Here the CDR3 DNA reads TGTGCCAGCTCCCCCGGTCTGGTTCAGCCCCAGCATTTT. Amino acid sequence: CASSPGLVQPQHF.

The V gene is TRBV5-8, the J gene TRBJ1-1, with D maybe TRBD1 (6 bases). The V end lost 2 bases, the J end lost 0 bases, and 17 bases lay between the germline ends. Germline V CDR1 and CDR2: SGHTS, YDEGEE. The CDR3 spans 17 residues. CDR3 protein: CASSFGTHILLNTEAFF. CDR3 nucleotides: TGTGCCAGCAGCTTTGGGACACATATCCTATTGAACACTGAAGCTTTCTTT.

The CDR3 DNA follows: TGTGCCAGCAGGCGTGGGGGGTTCTTAGGCTACACCTTC. Its protein product is CASRRGGFLGYTF. The chain employs TRBV28 and TRBJ1-2; D is perhaps TRBD1 (5 bases). Germline CDR1 MDHEN, CDR2 SYDVKM. Trimming removed 6 bases at V and 8 bases at J, with 16 bases between. The CDR3 covers 13 residues.

The chain recombines TRBV5-4 with TRBJ2-3; 8 nucleotides align to TRBD1. With V trimmed by 0 bases and J by 0 bases, 12 bases remained unmatched. The germline gives CDR1 SGHNT, CDR2 YYREEE (reference sequence). The CDR3 sequence is 19 residues long. CDR3 coding DNA: TGTGCCAGCAGCTTGGATCCCGCAGGGGGCAAGTTAAGCACAGATACGCAGTATTTT. It specifies CASSLDPAGGKLSTDTQYF.

This CDR3 reads CASSKGQGITEAFF. CDR3 bases: TGTGCCAGCAGTAAGGGACAGGGGATCACTGAAGCTTTCTTT. This chain joins TRBV6-1 and TRBJ1-1; TRBD1 aligns across 10 bases. The CDR3 runs to 14 residues. The V gene's germline CDR1 is MNHNS and CDR2 SASEGT. Trimming removed 5 bases from V and 4 bases from J; junction bases left unmatched: 4.

The chain has TRBV15 and TRBJ2-1, with 15 bases fitting TRBD2. In germline, CDR1 is LNHNV, CDR2 YYDKDF (reference sequence). This CDR3 contains 19 residues. Unmatched junction bases numbered 12, after V lost 5 bases and J lost 4 bases. The CDR3 spells CATSPGGTSGRRAYNEQFF. The CDR3 region has the DNA TGTGCCACCAGCCCCGGCGGGACTAGCGGGAGGAGGGCATACAATGAGCAGTTCTTC.

The rearrangement joins TRBV6-5 to TRBJ1-1, with a possible D match to TRBD1 (6 bases). The CDR3 runs to 16 residues. The germline gives CDR1 MNHEY, CDR2 SVGAGI. V dropped 2 bases and J dropped 5 bases, with 18 bases sitting between them. CDR3 protein: CASSYGIGGLGTEAFF. CDR3 coding DNA: TGTGCCAGCAGTTACGGGATCGGGGGCTTGGGGACTGAAGCTTTCTTT.

The V gene is TRBV28, the J gene TRBJ2-2; 8 nucleotides agree with TRBD1. CDR1 MDHEN and CDR2 SYDVKM come from the germline V gene. V gave up 7 bases and J gave up 4 bases; unmatched junction bases: 11. This CDR3 region has 16 residues. CDR3: CASTSPQGASTGELFF. The CDR3 DNA sequence: TGTGCCAGCACCTCGCCCCAGGGGGCGAGCACCGGGGAGCTGTTTTTT. The complete variable domain, with remaining parts taken from reference TRBV28 and TRBJ2-2, reads DVKVTQSSRYLVKRTGEKVFLECVQDMDHENMFWYRQDPGLGLRLIYFSYDVKMKEKGDIPEGYSVSREKKERFSLILESASTNQTSMYLCASTSPQGASTGELFFGEGSRLTVL.

The V gene is TRBV9, the J gene TRBJ1-2, with TRBD1 identical over 9 bases. In germline, CDR1 is SGDLS, CDR2 YYNGEE. The CDR3 covers 17 residues. Trimming took 0 bases from V and 2 from J; bases not matched to a gene: 8. CDR3 DNA sequence: TGTGCCAGCAGCGTAGACGGAACAGGGGGCTTGAACTATGGCTACACCTTC. This translates into CASSVDGTGGLNYGYTF.

The chain joins TRBV5-1 to TRBJ2-7, with D perhaps matching TRBD1 (6 bases). Germline-derived CDR1 and CDR2 are SGHRS and YFSETQ. CDR3 length: 16 residues. Trimming cost V 0 bases and J 6 bases, with 19 bases left between them. The CDR3 nucleotides are TGCGCCAGCAGCTTGGTGGTAGTGACTTCAGGGGTCGAGCAGTACTTC. It is translated as CASSLVVVTSGVEQYF.